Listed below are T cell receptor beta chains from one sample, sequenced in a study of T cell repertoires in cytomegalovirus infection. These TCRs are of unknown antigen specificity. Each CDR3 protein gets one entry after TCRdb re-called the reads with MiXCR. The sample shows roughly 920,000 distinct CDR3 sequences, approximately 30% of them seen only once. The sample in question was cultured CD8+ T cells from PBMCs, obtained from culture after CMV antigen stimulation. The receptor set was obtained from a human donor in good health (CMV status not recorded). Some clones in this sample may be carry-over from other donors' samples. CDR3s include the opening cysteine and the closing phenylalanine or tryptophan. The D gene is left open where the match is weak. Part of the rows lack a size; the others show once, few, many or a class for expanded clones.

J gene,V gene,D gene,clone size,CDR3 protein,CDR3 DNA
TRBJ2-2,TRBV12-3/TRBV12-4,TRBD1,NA,CASSPPGQAFLNTGELFF,TGTGCCAGCAGTCCTCCGGGACAGGCCTTCTTGAACACCGGGGAGCTGTTTTTT
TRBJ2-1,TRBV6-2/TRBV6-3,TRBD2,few,CASSYSRRGDYNEQFF,TGTGCCAGCAGTTACTCACGGCGGGGGGACTACAATGAGCAGTTCTTC
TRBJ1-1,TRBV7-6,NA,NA,CASSSPSGLNTEAFF,TGTGCCAGCAGCTCACCTTCAGGGTTGAACACTGAAGCTTTCTTT
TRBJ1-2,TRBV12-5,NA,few,CASGLVGRGYTF,TGTGCTAGTGGTTTGGTAGGAAGAGGCTACACCTTC
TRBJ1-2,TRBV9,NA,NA,CASSMGPRYPSYGYTF,TGTGCCAGCAGCATGGGACCGCGATATCCTAGCTATGGCTACACCTTC
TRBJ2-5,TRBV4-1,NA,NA,CASQEGETQYF,TGCGCCAGCCAGGAAGGGGAGACCCAGTACTTC
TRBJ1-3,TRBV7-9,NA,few,CASIEVPRGISGNTIYF,TGTGCCAGCATCGAGGTACCTCGGGGCATCTCTGGAAACACCATATATTTT
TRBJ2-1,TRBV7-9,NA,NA,CASSSGDPRNEQFF,TGTGCCAGCAGCTCCGGGGACCCTCGGAATGAGCAGTTCTTC
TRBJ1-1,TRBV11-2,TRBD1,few,CASSRTGRSSGTEAFF,TGTGCCAGCAGCCGGACAGGGCGAAGTTCGGGGACTGAAGCTTTCTTT
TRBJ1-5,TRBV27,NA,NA,CASSPGVLGSNQPQHF,TGTGCCAGCAGTCCCGGGGTCCTTGGGAGCAATCAGCCCCAGCATTTT
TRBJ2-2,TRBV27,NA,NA,CATSNSPGELFF,TGTGCCACCTCGAACAGCCCCGGGGAGCTGTTTTTT
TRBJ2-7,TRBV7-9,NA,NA,CASSLVSQGHEQYF,TGTGCCAGCAGCTTAGTGTCCCAGGGGCACGAGCAGTACTTC
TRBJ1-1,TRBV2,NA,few,CASSEGLEQNTEAFF,TGTGCCAGCAGTGAAGGTCTGGAGCAGAACACTGAAGCTTTCTTT
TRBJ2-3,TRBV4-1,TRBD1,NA,CASSQASGTGITDTQYF,TGCGCCAGCAGCCAAGCGTCCGGGACAGGGATCACAGATACGCAGTATTTT
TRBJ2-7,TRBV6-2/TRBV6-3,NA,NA,CASSILSYEQYF,TGTGCCAGCAGTATTCTTTCCTACGAGCAGTACTTC
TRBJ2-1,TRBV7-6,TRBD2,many,CASSLVPAGRDNEQFF,TGTGCCAGCAGCTTAGTACCAGCGGGGCGCGACAATGAGCAGTTCTTC
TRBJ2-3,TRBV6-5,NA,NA,CASSYGPADTQYF,TGTGCCAGCAGTTACGGGCCGGCAGATACGCAGTATTTT
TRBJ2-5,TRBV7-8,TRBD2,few,CASSSTSGGEETQYF,TGTGCCAGCAGCTCGACTAGCGGGGGGGAAGAGACCCAGTACTTC
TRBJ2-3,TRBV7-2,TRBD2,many,CASSLLAVWSDTQYF,TGTGCCAGCAGCTTGCTAGCGGTGTGGTCAGATACGCAGTATTTT
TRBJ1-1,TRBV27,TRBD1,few,CAIRDRVNTEAFF,TGTGCCATCCGGGACAGGGTGAACACTGAAGCTTTCTTT
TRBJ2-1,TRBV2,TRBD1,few,CASPGTGDYNEQFF,TGTGCCAGCCCCGGGACAGGGGATTACAATGAGCAGTTCTTC
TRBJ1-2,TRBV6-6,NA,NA,CASLTDGFNYGYTF,TGTGCCAGCTTGACGGACGGTTTTAACTATGGCTACACCTTC
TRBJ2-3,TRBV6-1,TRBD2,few,CASSPGLAARYTQYF,TGTGCCAGCAGTCCGGGACTAGCGGCACGTTATACGCAGTATTTT
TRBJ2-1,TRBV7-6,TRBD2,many,CASSLGLRGIGYNEQFF,TGTGCCAGCAGCTTAGGATTGCGGGGGATAGGGTACAATGAGCAGTTCTTC
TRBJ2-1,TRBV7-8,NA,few,CASSPRIGTSRLINEQFF,TGTGCCAGCAGCCCAAGAATCGGGACATCGCGCTTAATCAATGAGCAGTTCTTC
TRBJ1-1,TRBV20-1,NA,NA,CSAFWRVNTEAFF,TGCAGTGCTTTTTGGCGAGTGAACACTGAAGCTTTCTTT
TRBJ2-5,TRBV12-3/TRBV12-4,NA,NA,CASSFGLTQETQYF,TGTGCCAGCAGTTTCGGTCTGACTCAAGAGACCCAGTACTTC
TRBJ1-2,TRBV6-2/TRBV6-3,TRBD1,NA,CASSYRSTGGDYGYTF,TGTGCCAGCAGTTACCGAAGCACAGGGGGCGACTATGGCTACACCTTC
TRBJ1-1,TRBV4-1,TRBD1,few,CASSQEGQGARGTEAFF,TGCGCCAGCAGCCAAGAAGGACAGGGGGCGCGGGGCACTGAAGCTTTCTTT
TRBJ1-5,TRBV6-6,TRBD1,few,CASSYFTGVESNQPQHF,TGTGCCAGCAGTTATTTTACAGGGGTGGAAAGCAATCAGCCCCAGCATTTT
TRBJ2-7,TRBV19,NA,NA,CASSIASLPSYEQYF,TGTGCCAGTAGTATAGCCAGCCTACCCTCCTACGAGCAGTACTTC
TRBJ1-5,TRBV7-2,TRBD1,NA,CASSLLDRPDQPQHF,TGTGCCAGCAGCTTATTGGACAGGCCCGACCAGCCCCAGCATTTT
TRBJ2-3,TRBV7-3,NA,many,CASSLTLSSTDTQYF,TGTGCCAGCAGCTTAACTCTTTCCAGCACAGATACGCAGTATTTT
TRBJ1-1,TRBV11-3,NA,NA,CASSMTPNTEAFF,TGTGCCAGCAGCATGACACCGAACACTGAAGCTTTCTTT
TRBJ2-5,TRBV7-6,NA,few,CASSPRTDEQETQYF,TGTGCCAGCAGCCCCCGGACAGATGAACAAGAGACCCAGTACTTC
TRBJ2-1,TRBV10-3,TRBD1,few,CAITRDSYNEQFF,TGTGCCATCACCCGGGACAGCTACAATGAGCAGTTCTTC
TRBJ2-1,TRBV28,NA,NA,CASSLEALDAYNEQFF,TGTGCCAGCAGTTTGGAAGCGTTGGATGCCTACAATGAGCAGTTCTTC
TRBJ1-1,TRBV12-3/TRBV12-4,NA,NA,CASSFLVTEAFF,TGTGCCAGCAGTTTCTTGGTTACTGAAGCTTTCTTT
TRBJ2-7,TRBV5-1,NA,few,CASSLRGATYEQYF,TGCGCCAGCAGCCTCAGGGGCGCAACGTACGAGCAGTACTTC
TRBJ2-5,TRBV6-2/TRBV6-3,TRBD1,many,CASRTGGFQETQYF,TGTGCCAGCCGGACAGGGGGTTTTCAAGAGACCCAGTACTTC
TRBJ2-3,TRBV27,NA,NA,CASNLGQGNADTQYF,TGTGCCAGCAACTTGGGGCAAGGCAACGCAGATACGCAGTATTTT
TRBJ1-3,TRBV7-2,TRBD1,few,CASSSRRDRPSDTIYF,TGTGCCAGCAGCTCACGACGGGACAGGCCTTCAGACACCATATATTTT
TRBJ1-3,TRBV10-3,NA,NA,CAISFPEGYQSYNTIYF,TGTGCCATCAGTTTCCCCGAGGGCTACCAATCGTACAACACCATATATTTT
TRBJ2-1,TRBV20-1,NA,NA,CSAYNRDLAYNEQFF,TGCAGTGCCTATAACAGGGATTTGGCCTACAATGAGCAGTTCTTC
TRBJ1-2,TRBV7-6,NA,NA,CASSYMGDNYGYTF,TGTGCCAGCAGCTACATGGGGGATAACTATGGCTACACCTTC
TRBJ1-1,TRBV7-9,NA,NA,CASSLASTFPTEAFF,TGTGCCAGCAGCTTAGCATCGACTTTCCCCACTGAAGCTTTCTTT
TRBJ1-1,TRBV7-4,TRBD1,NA,CASSYPQGANTEAFF,TGTGCCAGCAGCTACCCCCAGGGGGCAAACACTGAAGCTTTCTTT
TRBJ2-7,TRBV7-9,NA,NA,CASSLVGAMGVEQYF,TGTGCCAGCAGCTTAGTTGGAGCCATGGGGGTCGAGCAGTACTTC
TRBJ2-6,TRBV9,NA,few,CASSLHRAQGRTGANVLTF,TGTGCCAGCAGCTTACACAGGGCTCAGGGGCGGACTGGGGCCAACGTCCTGACTTTC
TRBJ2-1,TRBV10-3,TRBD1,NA,CAISESGQGAYNEQFF,TGTGCCATCAGTGAGTCCGGACAGGGGGCATACAATGAGCAGTTCTTC
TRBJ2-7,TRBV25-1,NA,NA,CASSYRPSGSEQYF,TGTGCCAGCTCCTACAGGCCCTCGGGGAGCGAGCAGTACTTC
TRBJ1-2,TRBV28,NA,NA,CASSLISPGGYTF,TGTGCCAGCAGTTTGATATCTCCAGGGGGCTACACCTTC
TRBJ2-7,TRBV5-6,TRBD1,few,CASSSTGAPYEQYF,TGTGCCAGCAGCTCGACAGGGGCCCCCTACGAGCAGTACTTC
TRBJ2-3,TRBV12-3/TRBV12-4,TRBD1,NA,CASTLGTGGIDTQYF,TGTGCCAGCACCCTGGGGACAGGGGGCATAGATACGCAGTATTTT
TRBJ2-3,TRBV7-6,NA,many,CASSRSRGRTDTQYF,TGTGCCAGCAGCCGTTCTAGGGGTCGCACAGATACGCAGTATTTT
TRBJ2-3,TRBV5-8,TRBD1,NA,CASSLRQGTPLTDTQYF,TGTGCCAGCAGCTTGAGACAGGGGACTCCTCTCACAGATACGCAGTATTTT
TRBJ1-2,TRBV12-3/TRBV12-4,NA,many,CASVEVGGFGYTF,TGTGCCAGCGTGGAAGTTGGCGGATTTGGCTACACCTTC
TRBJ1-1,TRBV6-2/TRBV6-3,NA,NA,CASSYTGSAVNTEAFF,TGTGCCAGCAGTTATACTGGGTCTGCTGTAAACACTGAAGCTTTCTTT
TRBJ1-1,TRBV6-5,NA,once,CASSYSPGARRSAEAFF,TGTGCCAGCAGTTACTCACCAGGGGCGCGTAGGAGTGCTGAAGCTTTCTTT
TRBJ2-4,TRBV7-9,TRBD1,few,CASSSPRTGEPKNIQYF,TGTGCCAGCAGCTCACCGCGGACAGGGGAACCCAAAAACATTCAGTACTTC